This T cell receptor beta chain comes out of a study of regulatory T cells in long-lasting Graves disease. Study overall: By definition, persistent Graves' disease involved antithyroid drugs for over 5 years alongside positive TSH receptor antibodies.

General study findings and limits: Thyroid tissue went unstudied; only peripheral blood was examined.

Arm-PCR with iRepertoire HTBI primers amplified the CDR3 regions for these TCR beta libraries. TCRdb called the multiplex PCR reads again in MiXCR, with one record for every CDR3 protein. The repertoire has roughly 360,000 distinct CDR3 sequences, roughly 25% of them found once; the top ten carry around 30%. Time point indicated: persistent/refractory GD, antithyroid drugs over 5 years with positive TRAb. Preparation of the TCR library used RNA extracted from PBMCs. Regarding this clonotype: Antigen: not known.

Germline-derived CDR1 and CDR2 are MNHEY and SVGEGT. V was pared by 2 bases and J by 3 bases, with 0 bases of the junction left unmatched. The CDR3 extends over 15 amino acids. The sequences come from peripheral blood mononuclear cells (PBMCs), collected when the disease was refractory, from a patient treated with antithyroid drugs. This chain joins TRBV6-2 or TRBV6-3 and TRBJ2-2, with 10 bases lining up with TRBD1. This receptor was obtained from a woman in her 40s with Graves disease. CDR3 DNA: TGTGCCAGCAGTTACGGGACAGGGGACACCGGGGAGCTGTTTTTT. Its protein product is CASSYGTGDTGELFF.